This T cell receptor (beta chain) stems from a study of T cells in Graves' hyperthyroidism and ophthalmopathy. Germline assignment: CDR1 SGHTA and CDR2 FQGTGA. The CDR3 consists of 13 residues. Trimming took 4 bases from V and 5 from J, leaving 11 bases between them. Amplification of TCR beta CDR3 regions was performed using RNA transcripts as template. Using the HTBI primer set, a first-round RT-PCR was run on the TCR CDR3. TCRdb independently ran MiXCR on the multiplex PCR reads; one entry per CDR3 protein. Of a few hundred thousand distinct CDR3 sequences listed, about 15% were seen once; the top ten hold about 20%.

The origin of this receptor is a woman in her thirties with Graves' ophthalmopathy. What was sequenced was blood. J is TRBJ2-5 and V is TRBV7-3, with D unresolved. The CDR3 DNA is TGTGCCAGCAGCTCCGTGGATGGGGAGACCCAGTACTTC. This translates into CASSSVDGETQYF.